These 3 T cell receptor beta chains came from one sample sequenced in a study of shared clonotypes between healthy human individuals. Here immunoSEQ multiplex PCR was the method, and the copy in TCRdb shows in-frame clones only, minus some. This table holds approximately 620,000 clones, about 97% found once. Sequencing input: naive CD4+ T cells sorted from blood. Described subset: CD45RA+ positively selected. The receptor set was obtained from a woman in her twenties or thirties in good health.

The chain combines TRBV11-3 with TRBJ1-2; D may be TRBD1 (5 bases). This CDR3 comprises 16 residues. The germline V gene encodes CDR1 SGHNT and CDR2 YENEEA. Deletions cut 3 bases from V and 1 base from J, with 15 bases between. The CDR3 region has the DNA TGTGCCAGCAGCTTCCTCGGGGGGATGGGTAACTATGGCTACACCTTC. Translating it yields CASSFLGGMGNYGYTF.

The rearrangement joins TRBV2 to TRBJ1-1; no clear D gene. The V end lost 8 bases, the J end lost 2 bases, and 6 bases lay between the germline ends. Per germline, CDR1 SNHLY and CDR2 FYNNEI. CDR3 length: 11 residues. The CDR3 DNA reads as TGTGCCAGCGCGGAAAACACTGAAGCTTTCTTT. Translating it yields CASAENTEAFF. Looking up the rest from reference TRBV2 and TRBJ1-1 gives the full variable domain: EPEVTQTPSHQVTQMGQEVILRCVPISNHLYFYWYRQILGQKVEFLVSFYNNEISEKSEIFDDQFSVERPDGSNFTLKIRSTKLEDSAMYFCASAENTEAFFGQGTRLTVV.

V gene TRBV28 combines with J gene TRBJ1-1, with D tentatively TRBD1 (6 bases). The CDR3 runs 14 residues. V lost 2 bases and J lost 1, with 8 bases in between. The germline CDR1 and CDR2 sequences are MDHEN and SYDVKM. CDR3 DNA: TGTGCCAGCAGTTTACAAGGGGGGAACACTGAAGCTTTCTTT. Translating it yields CASSLQGGNTEAFF. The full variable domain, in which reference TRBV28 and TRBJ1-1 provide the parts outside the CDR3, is DVKVTQSSRYLVKRTGEKVFLECVQDMDHENMFWYRQDPGLGLRLIYFSYDVKMKEKGDIPEGYSVSREKKERFSLILESASTNQTSMYLCASSLQGGNTEAFFGQGTRLTVV.